These 14 T cell receptor beta chains came from one sample sequenced in a study of blood T cell repertoires in COVID-19. This table comes from immunoSEQ multiplex PCR, and its TCRdb copy is limited to in-frame clones, with some not included. The sample carries over 450,000 clones, around nine tenths recorded once. The sample was peripheral blood. The source of these receptors is a woman between 50 and 59 years old with COVID-19, enrolled during active disease.

This chain links TRBV27 with TRBJ2-3; tentative D call: TRBD2 (5 bases). The CDR3 is 15 amino acids. CDR1 and CDR2 from the germline V gene are MNHEY and SMNVEV (reference sequence). V gave up 4 bases and J gave up 0 bases, with 11 bases separating them. The CDR3 region has the DNA TGTGCCAGCAGTTCCAAGCGGAAGAGCACAGATACGCAGTATTTT. The encoded protein is CASSSKRKSTDTQYF.

The DNA for the CDR3 is TGTGCCAGCAGTGTACTAGCGGGGGTTCCCACAGATACGCAGTATTTT. Translation: CASSVLAGVPTDTQYF. The rearrangement uses TRBV27 and TRBJ2-3, with TRBD2 identical over 11 bases. The trim removed 5 bases at V and 2 bases at J, leaving 6 bases unmatched. The germline gives CDR1 MNHEY, CDR2 SMNVEV (reference sequence). This CDR3 spans 16 amino acids.

The J gene is TRBJ1-2, the V gene TRBV6-6; D ambiguous. Per the germline V gene, CDR1 is MNHNY and CDR2 is SVGAGI (reference sequence). Trimming removed 6 bases at V and 8 bases at J, with 10 bases between. This CDR3 contains 11 residues. CDR3 region: CASRLREGYTF. CDR3 nucleotides: TGTGCCAGCAGACTTCGAGAGGGCTACACCTTC.

The genes are TRBV11-2 and TRBJ1-1; D gene uncertain. Germline-derived CDR1 and CDR2 are SGHAT and FQNNGV. This CDR3 spans 13 amino acids. V lost 1 base and J lost 5, with 8 bases in between. The CDR3 coding sequence is TGTGCCAGCAGCTTAGGCGTTCTTACTGAAGCTTTCTTT. Its translation is CASSLGVLTEAFF.

V usage is TRBV30 and J usage is TRBJ1-4; 7 positions agree with TRBD1. The CDR3 is 14 residues long. The germline gives CDR1 GTSNPN, CDR2 SVGIG (reference sequence). V lost 4 bases to trimming and J lost 10 bases; unmatched junction nucleotides: 12. The CDR3 spells CAWTFRDRVGKLFF. CDR3 bases: TGTGCCTGGACCTTCCGGGACAGAGTTGGAAAACTGTTTTTT.

This rearrangement joins TRBV5-5 to TRBJ1-1, with a tentative D call TRBD1 (6 bases). Germline-derived CDR1 and CDR2 are SGHKS and YYEKEE (reference sequence). This CDR3 has 15 amino acids. The ends were cut back, 4 bases at V and 0 bases at J, with 13 bases in the middle. Here the CDR3 reads CASSPTGLMNTEAFF. For the CDR3, the DNA is TGTGCCAGCAGCCCGACAGGCCTCATGAACACTGAAGCTTTCTTT. The variable domain in full, with the rest retrieved from reference TRBV5-5 and TRBJ1-1, is DAGVTQSPTHLIKTRGQQVTLRCSPISGHKSVSWYQQVLGQGPQFIFQYYEKEERGRGNFPDRFSARQFPNYSSELNVNALLLGDSALYLCASSPTGLMNTEAFFGQGTRLTVV.

The chain links TRBV3-1 (or the pseudogene TRBV3-2) to TRBJ2-7; possible D gene TRBD1, 6 bases. This CDR3 has 15 amino acids. Trimming shortened V by 0 bases and J by 5 bases, and 14 bases separated the two germline ends. The germline V gene encodes CDR1 LGHDT and CDR2 YNNKEL (reference sequence). CDR3 loop: CASSQDWPGENEQYF. The CDR3 DNA sequence: TGTGCCAGCAGCCAAGACTGGCCAGGGGAGAACGAGCAGTACTTC.

V and J are TRBV24-1 and TRBJ2-2; 7 nucleotides align to TRBD2. Trimming cost V 8 bases and J 6 bases; bases outside gene matches: 11. The CDR3 runs to 15 residues. Germline values: CDR1 KGHDR, CDR2 SFDVKD. The chain's CDR3 is CATTPGRGGPGELFF. The CDR3 nucleotides are TGTGCCACCACCCCGGGGAGGGGAGGCCCCGGGGAGCTGTTTTTT.

This clone was picked up a small number of times. V and J are TRBV5-1 and TRBJ2-5; maybe TRBD1 (5 bases). V lost 4 bases and J 1 base, leaving 8 bases between the germline ends. The CDR3 has 13 amino acids. Germline CDR1 SGHRS, CDR2 YFSETQ. The DNA for the CDR3 is TGCGCCAGCAGCGACAGCCTCCAAGAGACCCAGTACTTC. Translated: CASSDSLQETQYF.

CDR3 DNA sequence: TGCGCCAGCAGCCAAGAAACAGGGGGAGGAGGGGAGCAGTACTTC. Protein sequence: CASSQETGGGGEQYF. This chain uses TRBV4-1 with TRBJ2-7, with 8 bases aligning to TRBD1. The CDR3 covers 15 residues. V lost 0 bases to trimming and J lost 7 bases; unmatched junction nucleotides: 8. CDR1 MGHRA and CDR2 YSYEKL come from the germline V gene.

The table lists this clone with a few counts. Here the CDR3 DNA reads TGTGCCAGCAGCAAACGGACAGGGGGTTTTACGCAGTATTTT. It specifies CASSKRTGGFTQYF. The chain has TRBV3-1 (or the pseudogene TRBV3-2) and TRBJ2-3, with TRBD1 identical over 10 bases. CDR1 LGHDT and CDR2 YNNKEL come from the germline V gene (reference sequence). V trimming: 5 bases; J trimming: 8 bases; junction bases outside the gene matches: 7. CDR3 length: 14 residues.

The V and J genes are TRBV4-1 and TRBJ2-7, with D possibly TRBD1 on 6 matching bases. Per the germline V gene, CDR1 is MGHRA and CDR2 is YSYEKL. Trimming took 1 base from V and 5 from J, leaving 21 bases between them. The CDR3 has 17 residues. This chain's CDR3 is CASSQVKGRGLPNEQYF. Written as DNA, the CDR3 is TGCGCCAGCAGCCAAGTCAAGGGCAGGGGCCTTCCGAACGAGCAGTACTTC.

The rearrangement uses TRBV10-3 and TRBJ2-2; TRBD1 agrees at 9 bases. The germline V gene encodes CDR1 ENHRY and CDR2 SYGVKD. The CDR3 has 14 amino acids. V lost 7 bases to trimming and J lost 6 bases; unmatched junction nucleotides: 6. CDR3 sequence reads: CAIKPGQGPGELFF. CDR3 nucleotides: TGTGCCATCAAGCCGGGACAGGGACCCGGGGAGCTGTTTTTT.

This rearrangement joins TRBV5-1 to TRBJ2-1; 8 bases are shared with TRBD1. This CDR3 region has 16 residues. Losses at the gene ends were 2 bases for V and 8 bases for J; bases not matched to a gene: 12. From germline, CDR1 is SGHRS and CDR2 YFSETQ. CDR3 residues: CASSLISDRGLDEQFF. The DNA for the CDR3 is TGCGCCAGCAGCTTAATCTCTGACAGGGGTTTGGATGAGCAGTTCTTC.